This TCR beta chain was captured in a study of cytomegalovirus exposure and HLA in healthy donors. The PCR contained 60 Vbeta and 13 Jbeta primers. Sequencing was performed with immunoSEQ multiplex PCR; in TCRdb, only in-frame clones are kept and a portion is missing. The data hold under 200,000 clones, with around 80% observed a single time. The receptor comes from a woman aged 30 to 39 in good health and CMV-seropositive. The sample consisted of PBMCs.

As DNA, the CDR3 is TGTGCCACGCAGACAGGGAGAGTAGGTCAGCCCCAGCATTTT. Protein product: CATQTGRVGQPQHF. The chain is built from TRBV10-3 and TRBJ1-5; 7 bases align to TRBD1. This CDR3 has 14 residues. J gave up 6 bases and V 10 bases, and 12 bases lay outside the gene matches. The germline gives CDR1 ENHRY, CDR2 SYGVKD.